This record covers a single TCR beta chain. The sample originates from a study of technical replicates of blood from a handful of donors. Sequencing was performed with immunoSEQ multiplex PCR; in TCRdb, only in-frame clones are kept and a portion is missing. This table has about 75,000 clones, 75% to 95% appearing once. The sequenced sample was T cells isolated from PBMCs. The receptor's source is a human donor in good health. Some clones in this sample may be carry-over from other donors' samples.

DNA of the CDR3: TGTGCCTGGAGTGTAGCACGGGTTAAGAAGGGCAATCAGCCCCAGCATTTT. Translated, it gives CAWSVARVKKGNQPQHF. This sequence joins TRBV30 and TRBJ1-5, with D unresolved. Trimming shortened V by 0 bases and J by 2 bases, and 17 bases separated the two germline ends. Germline CDR1 is GTSNPN and CDR2 is SVGIG (reference sequence). The CDR3 contains 17 residues.